The 18 T cell receptor beta chains reported below all come from one sample, sequenced in a study of CD8 T cells in ankylosing spondylitis. Whole-study findings and limits: For ankylosing spondylitis blood, a TCR beta motif of seven to nine highly homologous variants appeared characteristic.

MiXCR, applied by TCRdb to the 5' RACE reads, yields one record per CDR3 protein. The data contain about 700,000 distinct CDR3 sequences, about 20% of them singletons. Their specific antigens are unknown. The specimen sequenced was blood, either unsorted or a sorted T cell fraction (not recorded which). Every receptor here comes from a male donor with ankylosing spondylitis.

The table lists this clonotype with many counts. The V and J genes are TRBV7-9 and TRBJ2-1; a possible D gene is TRBD1 (5 bases). In germline, CDR1 is SEHNR, CDR2 FQNEAQ (reference sequence). Trimming shortened V by 4 bases and J by 6 bases, and 7 bases separated the two germline ends. The length of the CDR3 is 12 residues. This chain's CDR3 is CASSSQGNEQFF. CDR3 sequence (DNA): TGTGCCAGCAGCTCCCAGGGCAATGAGCAGTTCTTC.

The chain employs TRBV20-1 and TRBJ2-1, with TRBD2 matching over 8 bases. The V gene end was trimmed by 7 bases and the J gene end by 3 bases; junction bases not matched to a gene: 8. CDR1 is DFQATT, CDR2 SNEGSKA, per germline (reference sequence). The CDR3 runs to 14 residues. DNA for the CDR3: TGCAGTGGTCGGCGGGAGGCCTTCTACAATGAGCAGTTCTTC. Its protein is CSGRREAFYNEQFF.

This clonotype was observed a few times. V is TRBV20-1 and J is TRBJ1-1; D is possibly TRBD1 (5 bases). Between the trimmed V and J ends, which lost 0 bases and 5 bases, there was a span of 16 bases. The CDR3 runs 15 residues. The germline V gene has CDR1 DFQATT and CDR2 SNEGSKA (reference sequence). The DNA of the CDR3 is TGCAGTGCTAGAGAAAGTCAGGGATTCGGGACTGAAGCTTTCTTT. Translation gives CSARESQGFGTEAFF.

This clonotype occurred many times. This chain joins TRBV30 and TRBJ2-1; either TRBD1 or TRBD2 may supply D (5 bases each). Germline CDR1 is GTSNPN and CDR2 is SVGIG (reference sequence). Between the trimmed V and J ends, which lost 3 bases and 7 bases, there was a span of 10 bases. The CDR3 is 12 amino acids. CDR3 in amino acids: CAWRRAGNEQFF. CDR3 nucleotide sequence: TGTGCCTGGAGGCGGGCAGGGAATGAGCAGTTCTTC.

This clonotype was counted a few times. This chain links TRBV12-3 or TRBV12-4 with TRBJ2-7; TRBD1 matches 10 bases. The CDR3 spans 15 residues. Trimming cost V 5 bases and J 7 bases; bases outside gene matches: 11. CDR3 sequence reads: CASSPGGQGTREQYF. DNA of the CDR3: TGTGCCAGCAGTCCGGGGGGACAGGGGACGAGGGAGCAGTACTTC.

This clonotype was counted between two and nine times. This is likely a read error, given that the CDR3 carries no conserved phenylalanine or tryptophan at its end. No DNA is shown, since the ends of the CDR3 on it are uncertain; the CDR3 is the one TCRdb lists. The chain employs TRBV27 and TRBJ2-7; the table's D gene call, TRBD2, was not cross checked with the DNA. Germline lookup yields CDR1 MNHEY and CDR2 SMNVEV (reference sequence). The CDR3 has 11 amino acids, counting both end residues. CDR3 protein: CASSPPGLAGI.

The chain uses TRBV25-1 and TRBJ2-4, with no clear D. This CDR3 spans 12 amino acids. In germline, CDR1 is MGHDK, CDR2 SYGVNS. Trimming removed 7 bases from V and 2 bases from J, with 6 bases in between. The chain's CDR3 is CASTGSKNIQYF. In DNA form, the CDR3 reads TGTGCCAGCACAGGTTCCAAAAACATTCAGTACTTC.

This clonotype was seen only a few times. The rearrangement uses TRBV4-2 and TRBJ2-7; TRBD1 aligns across 8 bases. This CDR3 region has 14 residues. The J segment lost 6 bases and the V segment lost 1 base, leaving 5 bases of the junction unmatched. Looked up from germline, CDR1 is LGHNA and CDR2 is YNFKEQ. CDR3 sequence: CASSQVGQGAEQYF. The CDR3 nucleotides read TGTGCCAGCAGCCAAGTTGGACAGGGCGCCGAGCAGTACTTC.

This clonotype has more than one count but fewer than ten. The J gene is TRBJ2-3, the V gene TRBV6-1; 9 nucleotides line up with TRBD2. CDR1 and CDR2 from the germline V gene are MNHNS and SASEGT. V was clipped by 6 bases and J by 5 bases; unmatched bases: 12. CDR3 length equals 16 residues. In nucleotides, the CDR3 is TGTGCCAGCAGACCCTGGGGTAGCGGGAGTTTAGATACGCAGTATTTT. It specifies CASRPWGSGSLDTQYF.

This clonotype has just a few counts. The V call is TRBV6-2 or TRBV6-3, the J call TRBJ2-7; no clear D. In germline, CDR1 is MNHEY, CDR2 SVGEGT. V gave up 5 bases and J gave up 5 bases, with 10 bases separating them. The CDR3 runs 12 residues. In DNA form, the CDR3 reads TGTGCCAGCAGTGCGGACCTAAACGAGCAGTACTTC. Protein sequence: CASSADLNEQYF.

This clonotype was counted only a few times. This chain connects TRBV7-9 to TRBJ2-3, with 12 bases aligning to TRBD2. Germline lookup yields CDR1 SEHNR and CDR2 FQNEAQ (reference sequence). This CDR3 comprises 14 residues. V trimming: 8 bases; J trimming: 3 bases; junction bases outside the gene matches: 3. In nucleotides, the CDR3 is TGTGCCAGCCTGACTAGCGGGAGTACAGATACGCAGTATTTT. This gives the protein CASLTSGSTDTQYF.

There are a few counts of this clonotype. The chain joins TRBV12-3 or TRBV12-4 to TRBJ2-1; a possible D gene is TRBD1 (6 bases). Trimming stripped 5 bases from V and 1 base from J, with 12 bases between. The CDR3 covers 15 residues. The DNA for the CDR3 is TGTGCCAGCAGTACCCGACAGGCTTCCTACAATGAGCAGTTCTTC. Amino acid sequence: CASSTRQASYNEQFF.

V and J are TRBV6-5 and TRBJ2-7; D is uncertain. Germline V CDR1 and CDR2: MNHEY, SVGAGI. The V gene lost 5 bases and the J gene lost 7 bases, with 18 bases spanning the gap. The CDR3 totals 14 residues. CDR3 sequence: CASSNRAVVAEQYF. The CDR3 DNA follows: TGTGCCAGCAGTAACCGGGCCGTCGTGGCTGAGCAGTACTTC.

In this sample, this clonotype turned up a few times. The V and J genes are TRBV20-1 and TRBJ2-7; TRBD1 might be the D (6 bases). V was clipped by 6 bases and J by 5 bases, with 17 bases between them. The length of the CDR3 is 13 residues. Germline assignment: CDR1 DFQATT and CDR2 SNEGSKA (reference sequence). The CDR3 bases are TGCAGTGCCGGAAGGGGGTCTCTCCACGAGCAGTACTTC. Its translation: CSAGRGSLHEQYF.

J is TRBJ2-2 and V is TRBV27; TRBD2 agrees at 11 bases. Germline V CDR1 and CDR2: MNHEY, SMNVEV (reference sequence). This CDR3 is 17 amino acids long. V lost 4 bases and J lost 4; bases outside the gene matches: 8. The CDR3 region is CASSSPLAGGGTGELFF. The CDR3 bases are TGTGCCAGCAGTTCACCCTTAGCGGGAGGGGGCACCGGGGAGCTGTTTTTT.

This clonotype appeared a few times. The CDR3 region has the DNA TGCGGACAAGGTCCTGGACTAGCGCAGGGCACCGGGGAGCTGTTTTTT. Protein product: CGQGPGLAQGTGELFF. The chain uses TRBV5-1 and TRBJ2-2; 9 bases match TRBD2. The CDR3 covers 16 residues. Germline values: CDR1 SGHRS, CDR2 YFSETQ. Full variable domain (rest looked up from reference TRBV5-1 and TRBJ2-2): KAGVTQTPRYLIKTRGQQVTLSCSPISGHRSVSWYQQTPGQGLQFLFEYFSETQRNKGNFPGRFSGRQFSNSRSEMNVSTLELGDSALYLCGQGPGLAQGTGELFFGEGSRLTVL.

This clonotype occurred many times. A junction end diverges from the germline sequence, so it may reflect a read error. The gene calls are TRBV4-1 and TRBJ2-7; D remains ambiguous. The CDR3 extends over 13 amino acids. Germline-derived CDR1 and CDR2 are MGHRA and YSYEKL. CDR3 sequence: CASSPGPSYEQYF. The CDR3 DNA is TGTGCCAGCAGCCCTGGGCCTTCCTACGAGCAGTACTTC.

Written as DNA, the CDR3 is TGTGCCTGGTCTCCGGGACAGGGGCCCCTAGATACGCAGTATTTT. Translation: CAWSPGQGPLDTQYF. This rearrangement joins TRBV30 to TRBJ2-3, with 10 bases aligning to TRBD1. Germline V gives CDR1 GTSNPN, CDR2 SVGIG (reference sequence). The CDR3 contains 15 residues. The V segment lost 5 bases and the J segment 5 bases; nucleotides outside the gene matches: 10.